This T cell receptor (beta chain) was captured in a study of cytomegalovirus exposure and HLA in healthy donors. PCR used 60 Vbeta primers and 13 Jbeta primers. The table came from immunoSEQ multiplex PCR; TCRdb's copy has only in-frame clones and leaves some out. This repertoire comprises approximately 110,000 clones; its ten largest clones make up 0.55% to 0.65%. CDR1 and CDR2 from the germline V gene are SNHLY and FYNNEI. V gave up 7 bases and J gave up 3 bases; unmatched junction bases: 5. This CDR3 is 13 amino acids long. Turning to this clone: Its antigen remains unidentified.

Study results and caveats: A later analysis found common viral pathogens apparently linked to several of the most significant clusters.

This receptor was obtained from a man in his fifties in good health and CMV-seronegative. Sample: PBMCs. The chain is built from TRBV2 and TRBJ1-2; 7 bases are a match to TRBD1. The CDR3 region is CASTRTGDYGYTF. Here the CDR3 DNA reads TGTGCCAGCACTAGGACAGGAGACTATGGCTACACCTTC.